This T cell receptor (beta chain) was retrieved from a study of cytomegalovirus exposure and HLA in healthy donors. PCR amplification relied on 60 Vbeta primers (plus 13 Jbeta primers). Sequencing was performed with immunoSEQ multiplex PCR; in TCRdb, only in-frame clones are kept and a portion is missing. The repertoire holds roughly 110,000 clones, 77% seen once, with 4.2% in the top ten. The CDR3 is 13 residues long. J gave up 1 base and V 5 bases, and 5 bases lay outside the gene matches. From germline, CDR1 is SQVTM and CDR2 ANQGSEA. This receptor was obtained from a male donor in good health and CMV-seronegative. What was sequenced was PBMCs. The chain employs TRBV29-1 and TRBJ2-7; TRBD1 matches at 7 bases. As DNA, the CDR3 is TGCAGCGTTACCGACAGGGCTTCCTACGAGCAGTACTTC. Translation: CSVTDRASYEQYF.